Given below is one T cell receptor beta chain in context. V shed 2 bases and J shed 9 bases, with 18 bases lying between them. From germline, CDR1 is SGHTA and CDR2 FQGTGA. This CDR3 is 15 amino acids long. This sample is part of a study of T cell responses to AZD1222 COVID-19 vaccine. Sequencing was performed with immunoSEQ multiplex PCR; in TCRdb, only in-frame clones are kept and a portion is missing. The repertoire holds under 110,000 clones, with 86% as singletons. This receptor was identified in an adult in good health. Here the sequenced sample was peripheral blood, taken on day 0 of AZD1222 vaccination. The V and J genes are TRBV7-3 and TRBJ2-3; D is perhaps TRBD1 (5 bases). CDR3 loop: CASSLQPGRGATQYF. In DNA form, the CDR3 reads TGTGCCAGCAGCTTACAACCTGGAAGGGGCGCGACGCAGTATTTT.